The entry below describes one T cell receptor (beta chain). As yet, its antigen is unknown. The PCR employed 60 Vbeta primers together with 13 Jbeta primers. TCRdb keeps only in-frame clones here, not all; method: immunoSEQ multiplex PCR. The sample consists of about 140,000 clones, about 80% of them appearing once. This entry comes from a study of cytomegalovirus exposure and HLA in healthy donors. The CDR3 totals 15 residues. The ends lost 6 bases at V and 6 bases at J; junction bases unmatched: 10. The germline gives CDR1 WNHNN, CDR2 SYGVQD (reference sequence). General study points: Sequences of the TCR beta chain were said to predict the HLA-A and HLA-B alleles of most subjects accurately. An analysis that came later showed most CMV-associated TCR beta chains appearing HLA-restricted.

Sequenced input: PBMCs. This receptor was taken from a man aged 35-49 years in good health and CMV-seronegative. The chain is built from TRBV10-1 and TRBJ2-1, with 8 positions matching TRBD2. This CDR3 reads CASSFGGAVPNEQFF. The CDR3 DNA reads TGCGCCAGCAGCTTCGGGGGGGCCGTCCCCAATGAGCAGTTCTTC.